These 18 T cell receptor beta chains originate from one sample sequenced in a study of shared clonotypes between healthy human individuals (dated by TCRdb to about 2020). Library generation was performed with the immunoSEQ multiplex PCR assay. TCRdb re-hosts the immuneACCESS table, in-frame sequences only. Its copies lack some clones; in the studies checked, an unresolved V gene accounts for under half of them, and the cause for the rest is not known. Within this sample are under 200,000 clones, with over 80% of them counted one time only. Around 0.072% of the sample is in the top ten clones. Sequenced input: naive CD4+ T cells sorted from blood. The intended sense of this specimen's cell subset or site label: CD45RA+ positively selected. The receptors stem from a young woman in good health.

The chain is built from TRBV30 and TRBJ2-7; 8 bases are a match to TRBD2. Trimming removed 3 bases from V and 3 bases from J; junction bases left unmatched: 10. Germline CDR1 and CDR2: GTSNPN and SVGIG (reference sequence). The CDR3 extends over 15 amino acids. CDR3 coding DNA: TGTGCCTGGAGCAGACACGGGACTAGTAACTACGAGCAGTACTTC. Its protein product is CAWSRHGTSNYEQYF.

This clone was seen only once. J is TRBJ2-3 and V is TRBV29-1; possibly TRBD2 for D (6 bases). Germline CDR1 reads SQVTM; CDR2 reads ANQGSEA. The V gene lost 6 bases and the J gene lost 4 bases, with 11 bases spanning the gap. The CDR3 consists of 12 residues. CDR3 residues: CSVRLGPDTQYF. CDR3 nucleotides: TGCAGCGTCCGACTAGGCCCAGATACGCAGTATTTT.

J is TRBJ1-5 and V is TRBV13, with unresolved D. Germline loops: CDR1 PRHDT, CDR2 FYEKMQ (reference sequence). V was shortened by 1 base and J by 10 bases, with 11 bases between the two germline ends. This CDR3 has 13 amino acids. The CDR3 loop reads CASSLERGGPQHF. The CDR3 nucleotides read TGTGCCAGCAGCTTAGAACGCGGCGGACCCCAGCATTTT.

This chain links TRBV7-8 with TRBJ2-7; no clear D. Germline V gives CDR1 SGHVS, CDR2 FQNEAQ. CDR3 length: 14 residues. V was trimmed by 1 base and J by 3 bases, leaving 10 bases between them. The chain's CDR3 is CASSLGYMVYEQYF. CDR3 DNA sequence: TGTGCCAGCAGCTTAGGCTATATGGTCTACGAGCAGTACTTC.

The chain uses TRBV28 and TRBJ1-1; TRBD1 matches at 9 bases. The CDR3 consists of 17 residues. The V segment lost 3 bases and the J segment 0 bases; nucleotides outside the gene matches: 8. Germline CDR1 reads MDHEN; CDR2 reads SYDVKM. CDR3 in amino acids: CASSFGGGTGMNTEAFF. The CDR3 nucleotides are TGTGCCAGCAGTTTTGGGGGCGGGACAGGGATGAACACTGAAGCTTTCTTT.

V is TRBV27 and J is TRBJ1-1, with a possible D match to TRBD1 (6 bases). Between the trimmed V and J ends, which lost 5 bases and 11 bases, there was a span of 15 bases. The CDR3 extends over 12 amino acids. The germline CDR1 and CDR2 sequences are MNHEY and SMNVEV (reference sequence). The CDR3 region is CASSTQGRWAFF. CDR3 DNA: TGTGCCAGCAGTACCCAGGGGAGGTGGGCTTTCTTT.

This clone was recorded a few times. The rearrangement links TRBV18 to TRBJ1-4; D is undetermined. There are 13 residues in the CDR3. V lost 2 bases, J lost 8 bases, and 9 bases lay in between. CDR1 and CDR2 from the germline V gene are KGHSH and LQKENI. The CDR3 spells CASSPLDGEKLFF. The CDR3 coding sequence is TGTGCCAGCTCACCATTGGACGGGGAAAAACTGTTTTTT. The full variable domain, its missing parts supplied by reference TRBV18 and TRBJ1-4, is NAGVMQNPRHLVRRRGQEARLRCSPMKGHSHVYWYRQLPEEGLKFMVYLQKENIIDESGMPKERFSAEFPKEGPSILRIQQVVRGDSAAYFCASSPLDGEKLFFGSGTQLSVL.

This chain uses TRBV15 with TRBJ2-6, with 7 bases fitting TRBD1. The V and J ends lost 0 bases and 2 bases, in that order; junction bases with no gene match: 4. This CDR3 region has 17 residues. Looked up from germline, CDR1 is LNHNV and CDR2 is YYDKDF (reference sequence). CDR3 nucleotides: TGTGCCACCAGCAGAGAGGGACAGTCGACTGGGGCCAACGTCCTGACTTTC. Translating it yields CATSREGQSTGANVLTF.

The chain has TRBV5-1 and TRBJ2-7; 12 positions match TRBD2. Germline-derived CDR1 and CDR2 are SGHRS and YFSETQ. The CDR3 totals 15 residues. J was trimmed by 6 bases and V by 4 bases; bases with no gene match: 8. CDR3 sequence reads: CASSELAGGGTEQYF. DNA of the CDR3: TGCGCCAGCAGCGAGCTAGCGGGAGGGGGTACCGAGCAGTACTTC.

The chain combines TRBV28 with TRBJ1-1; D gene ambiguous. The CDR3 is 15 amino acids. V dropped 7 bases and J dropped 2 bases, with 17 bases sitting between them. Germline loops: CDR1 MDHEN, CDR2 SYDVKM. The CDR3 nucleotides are TGTGCCAGCAACTACCCGACCGGAGATAACACTGAAGCTTTCTTT. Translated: CASNYPTGDNTEAFF.

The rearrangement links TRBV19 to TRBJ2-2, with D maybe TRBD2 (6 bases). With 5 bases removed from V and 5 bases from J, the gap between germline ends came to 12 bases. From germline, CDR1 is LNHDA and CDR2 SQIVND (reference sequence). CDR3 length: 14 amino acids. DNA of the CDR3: TGTGCCAGTAGTGCCTCCGGGGGTACCGGGGAGCTGTTTTTT. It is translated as CASSASGGTGELFF.

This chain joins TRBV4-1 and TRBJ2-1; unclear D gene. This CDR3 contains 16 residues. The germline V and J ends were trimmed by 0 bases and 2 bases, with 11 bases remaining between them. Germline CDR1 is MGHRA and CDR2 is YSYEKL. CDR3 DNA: TGCGCCAGCAGCCAAGATTTGGCCTTTACCTACAATGAGCAGTTCTTC. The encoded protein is CASSQDLAFTYNEQFF.

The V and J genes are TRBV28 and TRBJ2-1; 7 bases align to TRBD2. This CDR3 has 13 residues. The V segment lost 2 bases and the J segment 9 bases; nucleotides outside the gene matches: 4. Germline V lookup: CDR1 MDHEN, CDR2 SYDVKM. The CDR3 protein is CASSLLAATEQFF. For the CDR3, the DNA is TGTGCCAGCAGTTTACTAGCGGCCACTGAGCAGTTCTTC.

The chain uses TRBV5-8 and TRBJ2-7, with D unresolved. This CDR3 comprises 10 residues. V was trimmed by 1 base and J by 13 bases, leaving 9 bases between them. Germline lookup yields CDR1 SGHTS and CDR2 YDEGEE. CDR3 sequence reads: CASSLILPYF. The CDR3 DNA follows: TGTGCCAGCAGCTTGATACTTCCTTACTTC.

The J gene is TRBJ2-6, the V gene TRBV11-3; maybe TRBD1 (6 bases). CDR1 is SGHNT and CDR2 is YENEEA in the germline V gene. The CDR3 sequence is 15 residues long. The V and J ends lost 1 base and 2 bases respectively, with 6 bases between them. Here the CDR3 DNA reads TGTGCCAGCAGCTTAGGGACAGCTGGGGCCAACGTCCTGACTTTC. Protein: CASSLGTAGANVLTF. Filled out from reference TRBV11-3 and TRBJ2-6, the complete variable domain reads EAGVVQSPRYKIIEKKQPVAFWCNPISGHNTLYWYLQNLGQGPELLIRYENEEAVDDSQLPKDRFSAERLKGVDSTLKIQPAELGDSAVYLCASSLGTAGANVLTFGAGSRLTVL.

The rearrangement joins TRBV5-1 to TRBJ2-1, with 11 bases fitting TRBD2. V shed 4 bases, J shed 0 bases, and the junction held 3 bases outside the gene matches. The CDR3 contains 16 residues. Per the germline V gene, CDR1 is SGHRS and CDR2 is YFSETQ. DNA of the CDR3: TGCGCCAGCAGCAGAACTAGCGGGAGCTCCTACAATGAGCAGTTCTTC. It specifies CASSRTSGSSYNEQFF.

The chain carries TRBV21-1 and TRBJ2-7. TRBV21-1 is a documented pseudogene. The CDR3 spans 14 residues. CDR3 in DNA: TGTGCCAGCAGCAAAGTTGCGACGGGGCTCGAGCAGTACTTC. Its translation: CASSKVATGLEQYF.

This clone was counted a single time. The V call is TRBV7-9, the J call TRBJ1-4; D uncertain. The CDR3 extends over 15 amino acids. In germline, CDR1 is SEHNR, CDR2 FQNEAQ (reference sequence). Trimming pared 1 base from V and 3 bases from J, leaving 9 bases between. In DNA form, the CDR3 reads TGTGCCAGCAGCTTAGGCCCGGTATCTAATGAAAAACTGTTTTTT. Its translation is CASSLGPVSNEKLFF.